What follows are 11 T cell receptor beta chains derived from one specimen sequenced in a study of blood T cell repertoires in COVID-19. TCRdb's copy holds only in-frame clones and misses some; the assay was immunoSEQ multiplex PCR. The sample consists of 140,000 to 150,000 clones, 80% to 90% of them appearing once. The sample was peripheral blood. The receptor set was obtained from a man older than 75 with acute or convalescent COVID-19.

The chain uses TRBV7-9 and TRBJ1-2; 8 bases match TRBD1. The germline V gene encodes CDR1 SEHNR and CDR2 FQNEAQ (reference sequence). After removal of 5 bases from V and 7 bases from J, the junction contained 12 bases not matched to a gene. The CDR3 length is 15 residues. The CDR3 sequence: CASSPPGQEGGGYTF. The CDR3 coding sequence is TGTGCCAGCAGCCCCCCGGGACAGGAAGGAGGTGGCTACACCTTC.

The V and J genes are TRBV11-3 and TRBJ2-1; 11 positions agree with TRBD2. This CDR3 comprises 14 residues. After removal of 4 bases from V and 6 bases from J, the junction contained 2 bases not matched to a gene. Germline CDR1 reads SGHNT; CDR2 reads YENEEA. The CDR3 here is CASSYGLAGNEQFF. For the CDR3, the DNA is TGTGCCAGCAGCTACGGACTAGCGGGCAATGAGCAGTTCTTC.

This clone was detected only a few times. The J gene is TRBJ1-4, the V gene TRBV28, with a weak D call TRBD1 (5 bases). V lost 3 bases and J lost 0, with 29 bases in between. CDR1 is MDHEN, CDR2 SYDVKM, per germline. This CDR3 spans 22 amino acids. The CDR3 DNA sequence: TGTGCCAGCAGTTTGGATTTTACATTTCTGGGGCCGAGGCTCACAACTAATGAAAAACTGTTTTTT. Translated, it gives CASSLDFTFLGPRLTTNEKLFF.

This chain joins TRBV5-1 and TRBJ2-7; 9 bases map to TRBD1. CDR1 is SGHRS, CDR2 YFSETQ, per germline. The CDR3 extends over 16 amino acids. V shed 3 bases and J 2 bases; nucleotides not matched to a gene: 9. The CDR3 DNA sequence: TGCGCCAGCAGCTCCGGGACAGGGAACCCTGCCTACGAGCAGTACTTC. Translating gives CASSSGTGNPAYEQYF.

The chain employs TRBV27 and TRBJ2-3; 10 bases map to TRBD2. CDR3 length equals 17 residues. Germline loops: CDR1 MNHEY, CDR2 SMNVEV (reference sequence). V gave up 11 bases and J gave up 1 base; unmatched junction bases: 15. The CDR3 nucleotides read TGTGCCCCCTATTCGGAGCGGGGGGGCGTCGGCACAGATACGCAGTATTTT. Translated: CAPYSERGGVGTDTQYF.

This clone was seen more than once but under ten times. The rearrangement joins TRBV5-1 to TRBJ2-1, with D maybe TRBD2 (6 bases). Between the trimmed V and J ends, which lost 1 base and 8 bases, there was a span of 13 bases. CDR3 length equals 14 residues. CDR1 and CDR2 (germline): SGHRS, YFSETQ. CDR3 in DNA: TGCGCCAGCAGCTTGACGGCAGGGAGGTATGAGCAGTTCTTC. Its protein is CASSLTAGRYEQFF.

J is TRBJ1-2 and V is TRBV28; 7 bases line up with TRBD1. The CDR3 is made up of 16 amino acids. Germline assignment: CDR1 MDHEN and CDR2 SYDVKM. With V trimmed by 5 bases and J by 7 bases, 16 bases remained unmatched. The CDR3 spells CASSPDVALTGSGYTF. In nucleotides, the CDR3 is TGTGCCAGCAGTCCCGATGTCGCCCTGACAGGGAGTGGCTACACCTTC.

The chain joins TRBV10-3 to TRBJ2-1, with 10 positions matching TRBD2. The V segment lost 4 bases and the J segment 9 bases; nucleotides outside the gene matches: 6. From germline, CDR1 is ENHRY and CDR2 SYGVKD. CDR3 length: 14 residues. The CDR3 coding sequence is TGTGCCATCAGTGTGGCTAGCGGGAGTAGTGAGCAGTTCTTC. Protein: CAISVASGSSEQFF.

J is TRBJ1-5 and V is TRBV7-9; tentative D call: TRBD1 (5 bases). CDR3 length equals 14 residues. V was pared by 4 bases and J by 2 bases, with 9 bases between. The V gene's germline CDR1 is SEHNR and CDR2 FQNEAQ (reference sequence). The CDR3 protein is CASSWGGGNQPQHF. Here the CDR3 DNA reads TGTGCCAGCAGCTGGGGCGGAGGCAATCAGCCCCAGCATTTT.

The genes are TRBV4-1 and TRBJ1-5; TRBD1 is a possible D gene (5 bases). Trimming took 0 bases from V and 4 from J, leaving 10 bases between them. Germline-derived CDR1 and CDR2 are MGHRA and YSYEKL. The CDR3 runs 15 residues. The CDR3 DNA follows: TGCGCCAGCAGCCAAGATGGCAGGGATAATCAGCCCCAGCATTTT. This gives the protein CASSQDGRDNQPQHF.

This clone showed up just once. The chain has TRBV7-8 and TRBJ1-4, with no clear D. The CDR3 loop spans 14 amino acids. Trimming removed 5 bases at V and 5 bases at J, with 12 bases between. CDR1 and CDR2 from the germline V gene are SGHVS and FQNEAQ. The CDR3 DNA reads as TGTGCCAGCAGCCTCGGAGGGTTGAATGAAAAACTGTTTTTT. Protein sequence: CASSLGGLNEKLFF. The full variable domain, in which reference TRBV7-8 and TRBJ1-4 provide the parts outside the CDR3, is GAGVSQSPRYKVAKRGQDVALRCDPISGHVSLFWYQQALGQGPEFLTYFQNEAQLDKSGLPSDRFFAERPEGSVSTLKIQRTQQEDSAVYLCASSLGGLNEKLFFGSGTQLSVL.